This T cell receptor beta chain originates from a study of blood T cell repertoires in COVID-19. Study at large: Researchers got acute and convalescent COVID-19 samples from the United States, Italy and Spain. Sources were T cells, B-cell-depleted T cells, or PBMCs; the material itself was cDNA or gDNA.

In its sample, this clone was seen a few times. In the authors' workflow: Nucleated cell counts were estimated from reference gene primer amplification. Some clones are missing from TCRdb's copy, which holds only in-frame ones; the method was immunoSEQ multiplex PCR. V and J calls and clone size come straight from that table; D and trimming were deduced from the DNA. This sample has roughly 230,000 clones, with approximately 85% found just once. The CDR3 covers 16 residues. Germline CDR1 LGHDT, CDR2 YNNKEL (reference sequence). V shed 4 bases and J shed 0 bases, with 14 bases lying between them. What was sequenced was peripheral blood. This clonotype was sampled from a man aged 35-49 years with acute or convalescent COVID-19. The chain couples TRBV3-1 (or the pseudogene TRBV3-2) to TRBJ2-3, with TRBD1 as a possible D gene (7 bases). The CDR3 loop is CASSPRGTLSTDTQYF. The CDR3 DNA reads as TGTGCCAGCAGCCCCAGGGGGACTCTAAGCACAGATACGCAGTATTTT.